This entry describes one T cell receptor beta chain. V dropped 6 bases and J dropped 7; count of bases not matched to a gene: 15. The CDR3 has 16 amino acids. The germline gives CDR1 SGHTA, CDR2 FQGTGA. PCR used 60 Vbeta primers and 13 Jbeta primers. Profiled with immunoSEQ multiplex PCR; TCRdb holds only in-frame clones, not every one. This table has around 100,000 clones, 75% to 90% appearing once. This record belongs to a study of cytomegalovirus exposure and HLA in healthy donors. This TCR was recovered from a man between 40 and 49 years old in good health and CMV-seronegative. The V gene is TRBV7-3, the J gene TRBJ2-1; 7 nucleotides agree with TRBD2. The specimen sequenced was PBMCs. The CDR3 DNA sequence: TGTGCCAGCAGTTTGACCGGGGGACTACGGTCGAATGAGCAGTTCTTC. Protein sequence: CASSLTGGLRSNEQFF.